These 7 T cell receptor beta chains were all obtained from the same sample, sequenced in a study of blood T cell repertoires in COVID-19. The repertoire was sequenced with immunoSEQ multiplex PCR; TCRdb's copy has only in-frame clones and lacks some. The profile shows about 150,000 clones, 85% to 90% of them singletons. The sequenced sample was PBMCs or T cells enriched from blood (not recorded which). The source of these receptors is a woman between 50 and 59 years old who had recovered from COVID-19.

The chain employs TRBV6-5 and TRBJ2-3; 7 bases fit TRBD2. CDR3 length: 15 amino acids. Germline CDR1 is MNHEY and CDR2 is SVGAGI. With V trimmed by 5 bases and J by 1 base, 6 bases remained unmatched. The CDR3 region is CASSIYSGRTDTQYF. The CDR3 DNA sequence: TGTGCCAGCAGTATATATAGCGGGCGCACAGATACGCAGTATTTT.

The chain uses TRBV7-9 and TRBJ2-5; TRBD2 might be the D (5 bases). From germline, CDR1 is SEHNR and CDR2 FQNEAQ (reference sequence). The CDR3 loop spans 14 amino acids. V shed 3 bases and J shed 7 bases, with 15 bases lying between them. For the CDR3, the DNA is TGTGCCAGCAGCTTTTACCCCGGGGTTCGGACCCAGTACTTC. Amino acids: CASSFYPGVRTQYF.

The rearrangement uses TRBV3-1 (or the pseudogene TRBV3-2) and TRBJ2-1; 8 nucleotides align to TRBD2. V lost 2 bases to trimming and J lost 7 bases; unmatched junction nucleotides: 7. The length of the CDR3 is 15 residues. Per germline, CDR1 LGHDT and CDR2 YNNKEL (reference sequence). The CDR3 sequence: CASSQPGGPLNEQFF. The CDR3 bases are TGTGCCAGCAGCCAACCGGGGGGGCCCCTGAATGAGCAGTTCTTC.

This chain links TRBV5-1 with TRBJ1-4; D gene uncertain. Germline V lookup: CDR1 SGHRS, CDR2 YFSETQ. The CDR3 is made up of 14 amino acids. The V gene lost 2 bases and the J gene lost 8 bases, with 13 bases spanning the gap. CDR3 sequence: CASSLLPTGEKLFF. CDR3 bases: TGCGCCAGCAGCTTACTCCCCACGGGGGAAAAACTGTTTTTT.

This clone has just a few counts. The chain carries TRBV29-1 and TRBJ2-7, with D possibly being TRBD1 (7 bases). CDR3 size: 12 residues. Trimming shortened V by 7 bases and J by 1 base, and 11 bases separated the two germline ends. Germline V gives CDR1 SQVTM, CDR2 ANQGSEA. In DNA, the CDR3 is TGCAGCGGCGGGGACAGATCCTACGAGCAGTACTTC. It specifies CSGGDRSYEQYF.

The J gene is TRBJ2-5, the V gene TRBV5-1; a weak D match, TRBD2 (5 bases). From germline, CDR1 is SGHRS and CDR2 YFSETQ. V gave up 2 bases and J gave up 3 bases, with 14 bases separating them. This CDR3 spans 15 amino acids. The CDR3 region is CASSFSASPEETQYF. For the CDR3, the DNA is TGCGCCAGCAGCTTCTCGGCTAGCCCAGAAGAGACCCAGTACTTC.

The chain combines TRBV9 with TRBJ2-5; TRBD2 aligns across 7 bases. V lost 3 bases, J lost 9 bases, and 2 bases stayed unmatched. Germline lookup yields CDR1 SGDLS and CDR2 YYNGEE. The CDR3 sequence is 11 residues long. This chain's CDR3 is CASSGGRAQYF. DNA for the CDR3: TGTGCCAGCAGCGGGGGGAGGGCCCAGTACTTC.